These 14 T cell receptor beta chains were all obtained from the same sample, sequenced in a study of spatial heterogeneity in lung cancer. Study observations and caveats: Tumors with more nonsynonymous mutations had more expanded intratumoral alpha and beta TCRs.

Which antigens these TCRs recognize remains unknown. One entry per CDR3 protein results from TCRdb running MiXCR on the 5' RACE reads. Among over 8,500 distinct CDR3 sequences listed, around 15% were seen once. Time point noted: sample taken at primary tumor resection. This specimen consisted of lung tumor tissue, obtained at surgery. These TCRs come from a male donor with early-stage non-small cell lung cancer.

This clonotype was seen ten or more times. CDR3 sequence reads: CATSDLKAGGPRGGTDTQYF. CDR3 in DNA: TGTGCCACCAGTGATTTGAAAGCGGGAGGGCCTAGAGGTGGCACAGATACGCAGTATTTT. The J gene is TRBJ2-3, the V gene TRBV24-1; the match to TRBD2 covers 10 bases. The CDR3 is 20 amino acids. Germline V gene data show CDR1 as KGHDR and CDR2 as SFDVKD. V shed 0 bases and J 1 base; nucleotides not matched to a gene: 12.

The chain combines TRBV11-2 with TRBJ2-5, with 9 bases lining up with TRBD1. The CDR3 is 16 residues long. The V gene end was trimmed by 3 bases and the J gene end by 7 bases; junction bases not matched to a gene: 12. The germline gives CDR1 SGHAT, CDR2 FQNNGV. CDR3 in amino acids: CASSLAYGTGIVTQYF. The DNA of the CDR3 is TGTGCCAGCAGCTTGGCATATGGGACAGGGATCGTGACCCAGTACTTC.

This clonotype was detected ten times or more. The V and J genes are TRBV6-5 and TRBJ1-1; D remains unclear. Trimming pared 5 bases from V and 3 bases from J, leaving 10 bases between. The CDR3 spans 13 residues. Per germline, CDR1 MNHEY and CDR2 SVGAGI. As DNA, the CDR3 is TGTGCCAGCAGTGACTGGGAGGACACTGAAGCTTTCTTT. It codes for CASSDWEDTEAFF.

Ten or more counts support this clonotype. The chain links TRBV6-6 to TRBJ1-4; TRBD1 agrees at 9 bases. The CDR3 consists of 13 residues. Germline V gene sequence: CDR1 MNHNY, CDR2 SVGAGI (reference sequence). The trim removed 6 bases at V and 8 bases at J, leaving 4 bases unmatched. In DNA form, the CDR3 reads TGTGCCAGCAGGGGACAGGGCGGAGAAAAACTGTTTTTT. As protein: CASRGQGGEKLFF.

In this sample, this clonotype turned up many times. The rearrangement joins TRBV9 to TRBJ2-2; D unresolved. Germline V gene lookup returns CDR1 SGDLS and CDR2 YYNGEE. This CDR3 is built from 14 residues. V lost 0 bases and J lost 1, with 4 bases in between. The CDR3 reads CASSVAGNTGELFF. The CDR3 nucleotides are TGTGCCAGCAGCGTAGCAGGGAACACCGGGGAGCTGTTTTTT.

This clonotype appeared many times. CDR3: CASSVTVSGNTIYF. The DNA of the CDR3 is TGTGCCAGCAGCGTGACAGTCTCTGGAAACACCATATATTTT. This rearrangement joins TRBV5-6 to TRBJ1-3; weak D call: TRBD1 (5 bases). Germline CDR1 is SGHDT and CDR2 is YYEEEE. The V gene lost 4 bases and the J gene lost 0 bases, with 8 bases spanning the gap. The CDR3 covers 14 residues.

This clonotype was recorded at least ten times. Its ends do not fully match the called genes, so a read error is possible. The rearrangement links TRBV11-2 to TRBJ2-7, with D hard to call. The CDR3 loop spans 9 amino acids. Per the germline V gene, CDR1 is SGHAT and CDR2 is FQNNGV. CDR3 DNA: TGTGCCAGCAGCCCGCTCCCCGGGTTC. As protein: CASSPLPGF.

This chain joins TRBV20-1 and TRBJ2-7; D unclear. The CDR3 is made up of 11 amino acids. The germline V and J ends were trimmed by 7 bases and 2 bases, with 9 bases remaining between them. CDR1 is DFQATT and CDR2 is SNEGSKA in the germline V gene (reference sequence). CDR3 loop: CSGVNAYEQYF. The CDR3 nucleotides read TGCAGTGGGGTCAACGCCTACGAGCAGTACTTC.

The table lists this clonotype with many counts. The chain employs TRBV9 and TRBJ2-1; 16 bases match TRBD2. J was trimmed by 7 bases and V by 4 bases; bases with no gene match: 11. This CDR3 has 18 amino acids. Germline values: CDR1 SGDLS, CDR2 YYNGEE. CDR3 nucleotide sequence: TGTGCCAGCAGCCCAGCCCCCGGGACTAGCGGGAGGGGGAATGAGCAGTTCTTC. Translated: CASSPAPGTSGRGNEQFF.

This clonotype was detected ten times or more. The V call is TRBV19, the J call TRBJ2-2; 16 nucleotides agree with TRBD2. Losses at the gene ends were 6 bases for V and 5 bases for J; bases not matched to a gene: 9. The length of the CDR3 is 18 residues. CDR1 LNHDA and CDR2 SQIVND come from the germline V gene (reference sequence). CDR3 protein: CASRPGTSGRAGTGELFF. The CDR3 coding sequence is TGTGCCAGTAGGCCCGGGACTAGCGGGAGGGCCGGAACCGGGGAGCTGTTTTTT.

This clonotype was recorded at least ten times. The chain combines TRBV4-2 with TRBJ1-3; D is uncertain. Germline-derived CDR1 and CDR2 are LGHNA and YNFKEQ. V dropped 0 bases and J dropped 0 bases, with 9 bases sitting between them. The CDR3 loop spans 16 amino acids. This CDR3 is CASSQDAEGSGNTIYF. For the CDR3, the DNA is TGTGCCAGCAGCCAAGATGCAGAAGGCTCTGGAAACACCATATATTTT.

This clonotype counts as medium-sized (0.01 to 0.1%). The chain carries TRBV2 and TRBJ1-3; D possibly corresponds to TRBD1 (5 bases). The CDR3 has 15 amino acids. In germline, CDR1 is SNHLY, CDR2 FYNNEI. Between the trimmed V and J ends, which lost 5 bases and 3 bases, there was a span of 14 bases. The CDR3 DNA sequence: TGTGCCAGCAGTCTTAACCCCAGGGATGGAAACACCATATATTTT. Its translation is CASSLNPRDGNTIYF.

This clonotype was observed at least ten times. The chain carries TRBV6-5 and TRBJ1-4; D is possibly TRBD1 (6 bases). The CDR3 spans 15 residues. CDR1 and CDR2 from the germline V gene are MNHEY and SVGAGI. V was cut by 6 bases and J by 8 bases, with 19 bases left in between. Written as DNA, the CDR3 is TGTGCCAGCAGCCGCGAGTGGGGGGCTGGAGAAAAACTGTTTTTT. Amino acids: CASSREWGAGEKLFF.

There are many counts of this clonotype. This chain uses TRBV5-1 with TRBJ2-7, with 11 bases that match TRBD2. Trimming cost V 0 bases and J 2 bases; bases outside gene matches: 1. Germline V lookup: CDR1 SGHRS, CDR2 YFSETQ. The CDR3 has 15 residues. The CDR3 DNA follows: TGCGCCAGCAGCTTGGTAGCGGGAGGGCCCTACGAGCAGTACTTC. This gives the protein CASSLVAGGPYEQYF.